Listed below are T cell receptor beta chains from one sample, sequenced in a study of OX40 agonist ivuxolimab in advanced cancers. Sequenced by immunoSEQ multiplex PCR; TCRdb stores in-frame clones only, minus some. The sample holds roughly 100,000 clones, around 82% seen once. Here the sequenced sample was CD4+ or CD8+ T cells sorted from blood, taken in a trial of the OX40 agonist ivuxolimab. These receptors all come from an adult with an advanced solid tumor such as melanoma, head and neck, liver or kidney cancer. Both conserved end residues are part of each CDR3. A clone size is listed for some rows: how often the clone was seen (once, few, many), or a class if it is expanded.

abundance	v_gene	CDR3aa
NA	TRBV11-2	CASSLEPRDTQYF
NA	TRBV5-1	CASSLALGEAPEQYF
NA	TRBV5-8	CASSLGRGSLETQYF
NA	TRBV7-2	CASSFQGDRGFEQFF
NA	TRBV6-6	CASSYGGGNYYEQYF
NA	TRBV28	CASSGIFSTQYF
NA	TRBV27	CASSRGRQETQYF
NA	TRBV7-9	CASSYWRTGTGTFEQYF
NA	TRBV19	CASSTVRRSTDTQYF
once	TRBV7-2	CASNSGRGQETQYF
NA	TRBV28	CASSYGTGSYEQYF
NA	TRBV15	CATSRVVLSGGHGQYF
NA	TRBV28	CASSLPGGNEQFF
NA	TRBV9	CASSVDRFSGANVLTF
NA	TRBV30	CAWSFGFRNTEAFF
NA	TRBV7-9	CASSLSGRDHYEQYF
once	TRBV7-2	CASSSNPETRLYEQYF
few	TRBV13	CASSPKTKGGPTYEQYF
NA	TRBV5-1	CASSLGVTSGYTDTQYF
NA	TRBV4-2	CASSQEVNYEQYF
once	TRBV30	CAWTSQGAAGANVLTF
NA	TRBV2	CASSGPTDRISYEQYF
NA	TRBV11-2	CASSSPTGLNLEQYF
NA	TRBV7-2	CASSLGQATNEKLFF
NA	TRBV5-6	CASSSSPNSYEQYF
NA	TRBV6-5	CASSYPGAADYNEQFF
NA	TRBV7-9	CASSLDAPMDGYTF
NA	TRBV19	CASRKRHLNTEAFF